This TCR beta chain comes out of a study of blood T cell repertoires in COVID-19. Across the study: The cDNA or gDNA used as material had been derived from T cells, B-cell-depleted T cells, or PBMCs.

The Seattle patients joined while their infection was active and were tracked longitudinally afterward. The CDR3 covers 15 residues. The V and J ends lost 4 bases and 8 bases, in that order; junction bases with no gene match: 7. CDR1 and CDR2 from the germline V gene are LGHDT and YNNKEL (reference sequence). In the authors' methods: Reference gene primer amplification gave estimated nucleated cell counts. Clones were read by immunoSEQ multiplex PCR, and TCRdb kept only the in-frame ones, dropping some. That table is the source of V, J and clone size, and D and trimming were worked out from the DNA. Of 150,000 to 180,000 clones in the sample, around 83% were seen once.

The sequencing sample was made of peripheral blood. This clonotype originated in a woman aged 60-70 years with COVID-19, enrolled during active disease. This chain uses TRBV3-1 (or the pseudogene TRBV3-2) with TRBJ2-2; 10 nucleotides align to TRBD2. Written as DNA, the CDR3 is TGTGCCAGCAGCCGGAGCGGGGGGGTCATAGGGGAGCTGTTTTTT. This sequence encodes CASSRSGGVIGELFF.